Below, one TCR beta chain is given with its context. The antigen remains undetermined. This sample was taken from a study of response to subunit inactivated influenza vaccine. Broader study findings: Authors proposed each seasonal influenza vaccination draws in few new T cells.

This CDR3 comprises 13 residues. Germline loops: CDR1 SNHLY, CDR2 FYNNEI. V lost 6 bases and J 5 bases, leaving 13 bases between the germline ends. TCRdb analysed the RT-PCR reads with MiXCR anew, one entry per CDR3 protein. This table has approximately 490,000 distinct CDR3 sequences, around 7.7% appearing once. This material consisted of PBMCs from blood, taken 23 to 25 months after vaccination. This sequence originates from a man between 50 and 69 years old who received an inactivated influenza vaccine. The chain is built from TRBV2 and TRBJ1-2; a possible D gene is TRBD1 (5 bases). The CDR3 nucleotides read TGTGCCAGCAGGGCACGGGGGGAGTATGGCTACACCTTC. Translating it yields CASRARGEYGYTF.